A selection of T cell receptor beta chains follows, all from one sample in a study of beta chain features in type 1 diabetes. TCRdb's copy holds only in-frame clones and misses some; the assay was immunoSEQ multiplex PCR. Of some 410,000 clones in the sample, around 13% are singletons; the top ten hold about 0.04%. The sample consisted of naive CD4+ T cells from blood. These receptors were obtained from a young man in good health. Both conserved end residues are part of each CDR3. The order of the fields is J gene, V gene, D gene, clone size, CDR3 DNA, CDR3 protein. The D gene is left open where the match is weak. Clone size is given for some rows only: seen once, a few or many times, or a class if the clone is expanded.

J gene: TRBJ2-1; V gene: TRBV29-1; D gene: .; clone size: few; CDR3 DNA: TGCAGCGTTGGGGATTGGAGTACCCTATACAATGAGCAGTTCTTC; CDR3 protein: CSVGDWSTLYNEQFF
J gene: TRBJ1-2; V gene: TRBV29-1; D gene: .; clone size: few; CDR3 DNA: TGCAGCGTTGCAGGGGAGGGCTACACCTTC; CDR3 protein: CSVAGEGYTF
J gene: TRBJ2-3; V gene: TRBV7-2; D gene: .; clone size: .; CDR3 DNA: TGTGCCAACTCCCTGGCTTGGCGGCGAACAGACACGCAGTATTTT; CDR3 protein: CANSLAWRRTDTQYF
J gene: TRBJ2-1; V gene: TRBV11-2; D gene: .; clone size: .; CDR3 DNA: TGTGCCAGCAGCTTACTCCGAGGTCACGTTGGTGAGCAGTTCTTC; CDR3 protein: CASSLLRGHVGEQFF
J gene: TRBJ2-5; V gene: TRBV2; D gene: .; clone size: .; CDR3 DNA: TGTGCCAGCAGTACCGGGGGTATACAAGAGACCCAGTACTTC; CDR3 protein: CASSTGGIQETQYF
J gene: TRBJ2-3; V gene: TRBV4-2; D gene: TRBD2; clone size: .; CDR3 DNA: TGTGCCAGCAGCCAAGGGAATCTCGGGACTAGTTTCACAGATACGCAGTATTTT; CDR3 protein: CASSQGNLGTSFTDTQYF
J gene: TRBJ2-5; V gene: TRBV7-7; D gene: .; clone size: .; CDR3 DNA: TGTGCTAGCAGCTTCGGCGCAGGGGAGACCCAGTACTTC; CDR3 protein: CASSFGAGETQYF
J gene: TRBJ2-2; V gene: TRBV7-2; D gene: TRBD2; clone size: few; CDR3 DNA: TGTGCCAGCAGCCCCCATAGCGGGAGGGCCACCGGGGAGCTGTTTTTT; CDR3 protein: CASSPHSGRATGELFF
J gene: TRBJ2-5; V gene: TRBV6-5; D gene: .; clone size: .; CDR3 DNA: TGTGCCAGCAGTTTTGGGGCAGCCCAAGAGACCCAGTACTTC; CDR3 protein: CASSFGAAQETQYF
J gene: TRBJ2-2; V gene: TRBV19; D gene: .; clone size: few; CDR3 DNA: TGTGCCAGTAGTATAGTGGATAGGGACACCGGGGAGCTGTTTTTT; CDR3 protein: CASSIVDRDTGELFF
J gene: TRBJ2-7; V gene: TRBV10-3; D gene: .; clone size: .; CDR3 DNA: TGTGCCATCAGTGAGGCTTCCTACGAGCAGTACTTC; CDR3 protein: CAISEASYEQYF
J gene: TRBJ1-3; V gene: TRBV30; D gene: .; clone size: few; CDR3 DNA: TGTGCCTGGAAGAGTCCCGGGGGAAACACCATATATTTT; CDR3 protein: CAWKSPGGNTIYF
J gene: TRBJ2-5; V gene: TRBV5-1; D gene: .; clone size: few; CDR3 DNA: TGCGCCAGCAGCGCGGACTACTCCCAAGAGACCCAGTACTTC; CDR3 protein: CASSADYSQETQYF
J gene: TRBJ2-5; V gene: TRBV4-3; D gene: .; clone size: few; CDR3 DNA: TGCGCCAGCAGCCAAGCGATCGGGAGTGGGGAGACCCAGTACTTC; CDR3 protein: CASSQAIGSGETQYF
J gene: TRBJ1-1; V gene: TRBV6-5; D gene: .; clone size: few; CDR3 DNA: TGTGCCAGCGGAAGAAACACTGAAGCTTTCTTT; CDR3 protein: CASGRNTEAFF
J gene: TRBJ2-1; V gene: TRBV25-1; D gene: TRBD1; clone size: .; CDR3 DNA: TGTGCCAGCAGCTCCAGCCTCGGACAGGGGAAATACAATGAGCAGTTCTTC; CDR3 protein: CASSSSLGQGKYNEQFF
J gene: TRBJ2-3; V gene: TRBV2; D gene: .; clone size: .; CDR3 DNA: TGTGCCAGCAGTGACCCTCTAGCAACAGGGACAGATACGCAGTATTTT; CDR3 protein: CASSDPLATGTDTQYF
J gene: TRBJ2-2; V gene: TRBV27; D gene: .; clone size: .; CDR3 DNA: TGTGCCAGCAGTTTTTATCGACAGTCGTCGAACACCGGGGAGCTGTTTTTT; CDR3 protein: CASSFYRQSSNTGELFF
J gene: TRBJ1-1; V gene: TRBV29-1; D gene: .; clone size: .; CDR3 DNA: TGCAGCGTTGACCTGGACAGGAACACTGAAGCTTTCTTT; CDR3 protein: CSVDLDRNTEAFF
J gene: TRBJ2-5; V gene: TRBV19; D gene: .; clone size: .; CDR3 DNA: TGTGCCAGTAGTACTCGACAGCAGAAGACCCAGTACTTC; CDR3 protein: CASSTRQQKTQYF
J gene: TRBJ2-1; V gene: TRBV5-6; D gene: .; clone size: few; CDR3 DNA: TGTGCCAGCAGCTGGGGGATCAATGAGCAGTTCTTC; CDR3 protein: CASSWGINEQFF
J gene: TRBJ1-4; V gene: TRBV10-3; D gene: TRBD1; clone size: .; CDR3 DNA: TGTGCCATCAGCGCAACAGGGGACCCCAATGAAAAACTGTTTTTT; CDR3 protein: CAISATGDPNEKLFF
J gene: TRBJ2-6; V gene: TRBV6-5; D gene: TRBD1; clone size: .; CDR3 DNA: TGTGCCAGCAGCCTACAGGGGGCTGGGGCCAACGTCCTGACTTTC; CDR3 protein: CASSLQGAGANVLTF
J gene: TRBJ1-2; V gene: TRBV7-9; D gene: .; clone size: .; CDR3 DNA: TGTGCCAGCAGCTCAGACAGAACATATGGCTACACCTTC; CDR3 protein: CASSSDRTYGYTF
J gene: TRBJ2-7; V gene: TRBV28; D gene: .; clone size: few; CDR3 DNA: TGTGCCAGCAGTATACCTCAGGTGTCCCGCTCCTACGAGCAGTACTTC; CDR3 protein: CASSIPQVSRSYEQYF
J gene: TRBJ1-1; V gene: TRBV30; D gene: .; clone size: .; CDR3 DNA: TGTGCCTGGAAGCGGGGCAGGGAGAACACTGAAGCTTTCTTT; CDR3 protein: CAWKRGRENTEAFF
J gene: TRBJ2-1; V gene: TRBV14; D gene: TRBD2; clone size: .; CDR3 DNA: TGTGCCAGCAGCCAGACTAGCGCCTCAAACAATGAGCAGTTCTTC; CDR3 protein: CASSQTSASNNEQFF
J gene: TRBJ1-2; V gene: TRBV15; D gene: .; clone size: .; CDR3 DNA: TGTGCCACCAGCAGAAGATCGACCGCTTTCTATGGCTACACCTTC; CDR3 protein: CATSRRSTAFYGYTF
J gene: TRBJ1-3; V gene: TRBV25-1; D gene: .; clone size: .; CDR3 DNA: TGTGCCAGCAGTGAATATGCAGGGGCTGGAAACACCATATATTTT; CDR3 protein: CASSEYAGAGNTIYF
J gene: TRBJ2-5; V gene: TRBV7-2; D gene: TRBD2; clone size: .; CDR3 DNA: TGTGCCAGCAGCCCTGGTAGTACAGCGGGGGGTCAAGAGACCCAGTACTTC; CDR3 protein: CASSPGSTAGGQETQYF
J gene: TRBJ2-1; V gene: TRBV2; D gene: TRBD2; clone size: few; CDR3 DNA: TGTGCCAGCAGTAAATTCGGACCAGCGGGGGAGCAGTTCTTC; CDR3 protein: CASSKFGPAGEQFF
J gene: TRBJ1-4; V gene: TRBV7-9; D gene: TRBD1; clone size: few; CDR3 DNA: TGTGCCAGCAGCCCCCGACAGGGCTTTAATGAAAAACTGTTTTTT; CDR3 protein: CASSPRQGFNEKLFF
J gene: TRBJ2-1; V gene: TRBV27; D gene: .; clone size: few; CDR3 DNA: TGTGCCAGCAGTTCAGACGTCAACGTCGGTCGGCAGTTCTTC; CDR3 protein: CASSSDVNVGRQFF
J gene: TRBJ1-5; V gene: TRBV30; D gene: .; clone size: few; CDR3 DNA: TGTGCCTGGAGTGTATTAAGGGGGGCAGGCCAGCCCCAGCATTTT; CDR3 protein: CAWSVLRGAGQPQHF
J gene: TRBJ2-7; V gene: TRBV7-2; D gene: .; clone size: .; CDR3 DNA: TGTGCCAGCAGCGTCGTGAGCTACGAGCAGTACTTC; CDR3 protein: CASSVVSYEQYF
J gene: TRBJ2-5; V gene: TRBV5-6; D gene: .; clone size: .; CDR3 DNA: TGTGCCAGCAGCCCTCGGGGGGCTCGTGAGACCCAGTACTTC; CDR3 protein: CASSPRGARETQYF
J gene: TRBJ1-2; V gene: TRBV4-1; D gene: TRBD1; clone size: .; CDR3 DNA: TGCGCCAGCAGCGGAACAGGGGGCTATGGCTACACCTTC; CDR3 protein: CASSGTGGYGYTF
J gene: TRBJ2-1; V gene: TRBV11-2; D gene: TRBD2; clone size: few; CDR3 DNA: TGTGCCAGCAGCACGCTAGCGGGGCTTTACAATGAGCAGTTCTTC; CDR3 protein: CASSTLAGLYNEQFF
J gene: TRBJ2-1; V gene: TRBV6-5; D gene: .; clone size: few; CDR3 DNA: TGTGCCAGCAGTTACCCCTCGGGACAGCAGTTCTTC; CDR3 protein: CASSYPSGQQFF
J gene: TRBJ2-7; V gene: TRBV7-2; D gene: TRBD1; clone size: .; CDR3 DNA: TGTGCCAGCAGCCCCTTGGGACAGGTGGACTACGAGCAGTACTTC; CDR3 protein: CASSPLGQVDYEQYF
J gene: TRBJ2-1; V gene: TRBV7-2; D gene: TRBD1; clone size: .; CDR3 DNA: TGTGCCAGCAGCTTAGGGACAGGGTACAATGAGCAGTTCTTC; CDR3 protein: CASSLGTGYNEQFF
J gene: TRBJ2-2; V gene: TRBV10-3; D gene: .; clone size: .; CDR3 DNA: TGTGCCATCAGTTGGGCGAGCTTAGGGAACACCGGGGAGCTGTTTTTT; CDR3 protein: CAISWASLGNTGELFF
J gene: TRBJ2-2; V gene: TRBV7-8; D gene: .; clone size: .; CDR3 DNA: TGTGCCAGCAGCGTCTCCGGGGAGCTGTTTTTT; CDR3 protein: CASSVSGELFF
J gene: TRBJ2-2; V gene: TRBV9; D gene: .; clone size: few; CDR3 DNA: TGTGCCAGCAGCGTAGGGGGAACCACCGCGCTGTTTTTT; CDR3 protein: CASSVGGTTALFF
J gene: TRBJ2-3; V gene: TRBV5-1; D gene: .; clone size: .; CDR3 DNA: TGCGCCAGCAGCTTGGGTGGCAGATTCACAGATACGCAGTATTTT; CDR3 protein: CASSLGGRFTDTQYF
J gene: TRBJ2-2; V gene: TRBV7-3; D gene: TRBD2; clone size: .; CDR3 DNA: TGTGCCAGCAGCTTAGCGGGAGCACGCACCGGGGAGCTGTTTTTT; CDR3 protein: CASSLAGARTGELFF
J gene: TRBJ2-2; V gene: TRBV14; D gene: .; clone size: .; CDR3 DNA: TGTGCCAGCAGCCATAGCCCCGGGGAGCTGTTTTTT; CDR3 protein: CASSHSPGELFF
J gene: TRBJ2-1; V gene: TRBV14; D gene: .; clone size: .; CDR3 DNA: TGTGCCAGCAGCCCGGACCGAAGCTCCTACAATGAGCAGTTCTTC; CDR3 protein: CASSPDRSSYNEQFF
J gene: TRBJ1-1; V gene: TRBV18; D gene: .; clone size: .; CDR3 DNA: TGTGCCAGCTCACCTTTCGCCAGGGCGAACACTGAAGCTTTCTTT; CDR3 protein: CASSPFARANTEAFF
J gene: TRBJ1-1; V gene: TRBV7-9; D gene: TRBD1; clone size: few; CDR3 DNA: TGTGCCAGCAGCTCCCAAGGGACAGTGAACACTGAAGCTTTCTTT; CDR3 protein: CASSSQGTVNTEAFF
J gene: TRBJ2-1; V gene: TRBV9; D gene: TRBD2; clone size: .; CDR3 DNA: TGTGCCAGCAGCGTACTAGCGGGAGGCCCCTACAATGAGCAGTTCTTC; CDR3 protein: CASSVLAGGPYNEQFF
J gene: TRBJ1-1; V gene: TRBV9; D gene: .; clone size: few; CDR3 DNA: TGTGCCAGCAGCGTAGTCGGTGGGAGGGGAAATGAAGCTTTCTTT; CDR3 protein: CASSVVGGRGNEAFF